The 31 T cell receptor beta chains presented below share a single source sample, sequenced in a study of cytomegalovirus exposure and HLA in healthy donors. Profiled with immunoSEQ multiplex PCR; TCRdb holds only in-frame clones, not every one. The table includes 150,000 or so clones, more than 70% detected once. Sequencing was carried out using PBMCs. These receptors were taken from a man younger than 40 in good health and CMV-seropositive.

As DNA, the CDR3 is TGTGCCAGCAGCTCCCGACAGGACAACACTGAAGCTTTCTTT. As protein: CASSSRQDNTEAFF. The chain recombines TRBV9 with TRBJ1-1; tentative D call: TRBD1 (6 bases). CDR1 is SGDLS, CDR2 YYNGEE, per germline. The CDR3 loop spans 14 amino acids. V lost 4 bases and J 2 bases, leaving 12 bases between the germline ends.

The chain has TRBV7-3 and TRBJ2-7; TRBD1 matches 7 bases. V was pared by 5 bases and J by 6 bases, with 7 bases of the junction left unmatched. The germline gives CDR1 SGHTA, CDR2 FQGTGA. This CDR3 is built from 13 residues. The CDR3 sequence: CASSLMTGSEQYF. The CDR3 DNA is TGTGCCAGCAGCCTAATGACAGGGTCCGAGCAGTACTTC.

This chain connects TRBV19 to TRBJ2-5; D possibly corresponds to TRBD1 (5 bases). V lost 1 base and J 1 base, leaving 10 bases between the germline ends. This CDR3 comprises 15 residues. In germline, CDR1 is LNHDA, CDR2 SQIVND (reference sequence). The CDR3 spells CASSIAGQIQETQYF. CDR3 nucleotides: TGTGCCAGTAGTATAGCAGGGCAGATCCAAGAGACCCAGTACTTC.

This clone turned up a few times. As DNA, the CDR3 is TGTGCCAGCAGTTCGGGAGGGGGCGCTTACGGCTACACCTTC. Protein product: CASSSGGGAYGYTF. This rearrangement joins TRBV28 to TRBJ1-2; 7 nucleotides match TRBD1. The CDR3 has 14 amino acids. Germline CDR1 and CDR2: MDHEN and SYDVKM. Losses at the gene ends were 4 bases for V and 8 bases for J; bases not matched to a gene: 10.

Here the CDR3 reads CASSPRGPNTEAFF. Here the CDR3 DNA reads TGTGCCAGCAGCCCGCGAGGGCCCAACACTGAAGCTTTCTTT. The chain links TRBV6-5 to TRBJ1-1; D unresolved. This CDR3 region has 14 residues. CDR1 and CDR2 from the germline V gene are MNHEY and SVGAGI. Trimming left V 6 bases short and J 2 bases short, with 13 bases between.

Written as DNA, the CDR3 is TGTGCCAGCAGTGAGAACAGCCAGGTCCAAGAGACCCAGTACTTC. Protein product: CASSENSQVQETQYF. The chain uses TRBV6-1 and TRBJ2-5; D is ambiguous. Germline V gene lookup returns CDR1 MNHNS and CDR2 SASEGT. This CDR3 is built from 15 residues. The V and J ends lost 3 bases and 1 base respectively, with 12 bases between them.

In this sample, this clone turned up a few times. The rearrangement links TRBV9 to TRBJ2-3, with TRBD2 matching over 9 bases. CDR3 length: 15 amino acids. J gave up 4 bases and V 0 bases, and 3 bases lay outside the gene matches. Germline CDR1 reads SGDLS; CDR2 reads YYNGEE. The CDR3 DNA sequence: TGTGCCAGCAGCGTAGGCGGGGGGGACGCAGATACGCAGTATTTT. It is translated as CASSVGGGDADTQYF.

The V gene is TRBV19, the J gene TRBJ1-1; the match to TRBD1 covers 9 bases. This CDR3 has 16 residues. The V segment lost 5 bases and the J segment 0 bases; nucleotides outside the gene matches: 7. From germline, CDR1 is LNHDA and CDR2 SQIVND (reference sequence). The CDR3 spells CASSRTGDVMNTEAFF. Written as DNA, the CDR3 is TGTGCCAGTAGTCGGACAGGGGACGTCATGAACACTGAAGCTTTCTTT.

The V call is TRBV30, the J call TRBJ2-7; TRBD2 matches 9 bases. The CDR3 is made up of 14 amino acids. The trim removed 3 bases at V and 5 bases at J, leaving 8 bases unmatched. The germline gives CDR1 GTSNPN, CDR2 SVGIG (reference sequence). The CDR3, as DNA: TGTGCCTGGAGCTTTAGCGGGAGAGGCGACGAGCAGTACTTC. Translating it yields CAWSFSGRGDEQYF.

The J gene is TRBJ2-7, the V gene TRBV9, with 11 nucleotides matching TRBD2. The V gene's germline CDR1 is SGDLS and CDR2 YYNGEE. The CDR3 consists of 16 residues. After removal of 0 bases from V and 2 bases from J, the junction contained 4 bases not matched to a gene. The CDR3 region is CASSVGLAGTAYEQYF. The DNA for the CDR3 is TGTGCCAGCAGCGTAGGACTAGCGGGGACGGCCTACGAGCAGTACTTC. The full variable domain, completed using reference TRBV9 and TRBJ2-7, is DSGVTQTPKHLITATGQRVTLRCSPRSGDLSVYWYQQSLDQGLQFLIQYYNGEERAKGNILERFSAQQFPDLHSELNLSSLELGDSALYFCASSVGLAGTAYEQYFGPGTRLTVT.

A few counts support this clone. This chain joins TRBV4-1 and TRBJ2-1; 10 bases align to TRBD2. With 2 bases clipped from V and 5 bases from J, the junction kept 3 bases outside the gene matches. This CDR3 spans 15 amino acids. The germline gives CDR1 MGHRA, CDR2 YSYEKL. The CDR3 DNA reads as TGCGCCAGCAGCCAATGGCTAGCGGGAGACAATGAGCAGTTCTTC. Protein sequence: CASSQWLAGDNEQFF.

The genes are TRBV5-5 and TRBJ2-7; unclear D gene. Trimming left V 7 bases short and J 0 bases short, with 23 bases between. Germline V gene sequence: CDR1 SGHKS, CDR2 YYEKEE (reference sequence). There are 17 residues in the CDR3. The CDR3 is CASCSLTQALVSYEQYF. DNA of the CDR3: TGTGCCAGCTGCAGCTTGACGCAGGCTCTCGTCTCCTACGAGCAGTACTTC.

This rearrangement joins TRBV28 to TRBJ2-1; D gene unclear. Trimming stripped 6 bases from V and 7 bases from J, with 25 bases between. The CDR3 is made up of 17 amino acids. The germline gives CDR1 MDHEN, CDR2 SYDVKM. The CDR3 is CASSLLFGQRLANEQFF. The CDR3 DNA follows: TGTGCCAGCAGCCTCTTATTCGGCCAGAGGTTGGCGAATGAGCAGTTCTTC. The whole variable domain, filled in from reference TRBV28 and TRBJ2-1, reads DVKVTQSSRYLVKRTGEKVFLECVQDMDHENMFWYRQDPGLGLRLIYFSYDVKMKEKGDIPEGYSVSREKKERFSLILESASTNQTSMYLCASSLLFGQRLANEQFFGPGTRLTVL.

The chain has TRBV27 and TRBJ2-5; 8 bases are shared with TRBD1. Germline values: CDR1 MNHEY, CDR2 SMNVEV (reference sequence). CDR3 length: 14 amino acids. Trimming at V came to 5 bases and at J to 3 bases, leaving 5 bases not matched to a gene. The DNA for the CDR3 is TGTGCCAGCAGTCCCCAGGGACAGGAAGAGACCCAGTACTTC. Its protein is CASSPQGQEETQYF.

The chain combines TRBV4-1 with TRBJ2-3, with D hard to call. CDR1 and CDR2 from the germline V gene are MGHRA and YSYEKL. The CDR3 sequence is 16 residues long. Between the trimmed V and J ends, which lost 4 bases and 1 base, there was a span of 15 bases. CDR3 in amino acids: CASSPLSPAGTDTQYF. CDR3 in DNA: TGCGCCAGCAGCCCCTTATCTCCGGCGGGCACAGATACGCAGTATTTT.

The rearrangement links TRBV28 to TRBJ1-1; tentative D call: TRBD1 (6 bases). The CDR3 loop spans 15 amino acids. Trimming cost V 3 bases and J 11 bases, with 22 bases left between them. Per the germline V gene, CDR1 is MDHEN and CDR2 is SYDVKM. The CDR3 is CASSLVTGKPHMAFF. CDR3 coding DNA: TGTGCCAGCAGTTTGGTAACAGGGAAGCCTCACATGGCTTTCTTT.

The J gene is TRBJ2-5, the V gene TRBV5-4; possibly TRBD2 for D (6 bases). Trimming took 0 bases from V and 5 from J, leaving 8 bases between them. The length of the CDR3 is 13 residues. CDR1 and CDR2 (germline): SGHNT, YYREEE (reference sequence). The CDR3 reads CASSLVGGETQYF. CDR3 in DNA: TGTGCCAGCAGCTTGGTTGGAGGGGAGACCCAGTACTTC.

The V gene is TRBV7-9, the J gene TRBJ1-2, with 7 positions matching TRBD1. V was clipped by 2 bases and J by 5 bases; unmatched bases: 5. Germline values: CDR1 SEHNR, CDR2 FQNEAQ (reference sequence). The CDR3 spans 14 residues. CDR3 sequence reads: CASSLTGQLYGYTF. CDR3 nucleotide sequence: TGTGCCAGCAGCTTAACGGGACAGCTGTATGGCTACACCTTC.

CDR3 bases: TGTGCCAGTAGTAACGGACAGGGGTTGAACACTGAAGCTTTCTTT. Amino acids: CASSNGQGLNTEAFF. This rearrangement joins TRBV19 to TRBJ1-1; 9 bases map to TRBD1. Per the germline V gene, CDR1 is LNHDA and CDR2 is SQIVND (reference sequence). The trim removed 4 bases at V and 0 bases at J, leaving 3 bases unmatched. This CDR3 comprises 15 residues.

The CDR3 DNA follows: TGTGCCAGCCCCCCAGGCGGGAAGTTAGTCCACGAGCAGTACTTC. Its protein product is CASPPGGKLVHEQYF. This chain joins TRBV11-1 and TRBJ2-7, with a weak D call TRBD2 (6 bases). V was shortened by 8 bases and J by 5 bases, with 22 bases between the two germline ends. Germline V gene data show CDR1 as SGHAT and CDR2 as FQDESV (reference sequence). The CDR3 is made up of 15 amino acids.

Concerning this clone: Within the sample, other DNA sequences also encode this same CDR3. The V call is TRBV18, the J call TRBJ2-7, with TRBD2 matching 7 bases. Trimming cost V 3 bases and J 2 bases; bases outside gene matches: 4. The CDR3 is 14 residues long. Germline CDR1 is KGHSH and CDR2 is LQKENI. In DNA, the CDR3 is TGTGCCAGCTCACCTAGCAGCGGGGCCTACGAGCAGTACTTC. Its translation is CASSPSSGAYEQYF.

This clone occurred once. The genes are TRBV9 and TRBJ2-7, with 7 bases matching TRBD1. Germline V gene lookup returns CDR1 SGDLS and CDR2 YYNGEE. After removal of 4 bases from V and 3 bases from J, the junction contained 4 bases not matched to a gene. The CDR3 length is 13 residues. The DNA for the CDR3 is TGTGCCAGCAGCACGGGACAGCGCTACGAGCAGTACTTC. Amino acids: CASSTGQRYEQYF.

V gene TRBV4-3 combines with J gene TRBJ2-5; 15 nucleotides match TRBD2. The CDR3 consists of 19 residues. With V trimmed by 0 bases and J by 5 bases, 10 bases remained unmatched. Germline CDR1 reads LGHNA; CDR2 reads YSLEER. CDR3 DNA: TGCGCCAGCAGCCAAGATTTCATGGGACTAGCGGGGGGAAAGGAGACCCAGTACTTC. The encoded protein is CASSQDFMGLAGGKETQYF.

This clone was seen only once. This chain connects TRBV15 to TRBJ2-7, with TRBD1 as a possible D gene (5 bases). This CDR3 has 13 residues. V was trimmed by 0 bases and J by 6 bases, leaving 9 bases between them. CDR1 and CDR2 from the germline V gene are LNHNV and YYDKDF (reference sequence). The DNA of the CDR3 is TGTGCCACCAGCAGAGACAGGGAAGGCGAGCAGTACTTC. Amino acid sequence: CATSRDREGEQYF.

The rearrangement joins TRBV7-3 to TRBJ1-1; D is perhaps TRBD1 (6 bases). CDR1 and CDR2 from the germline V gene are SGHTA and FQGTGA. The CDR3 contains 15 residues. V lost 5 bases, J lost 4 bases, and 17 bases lay in between. CDR3 DNA: TGTGCCAGCAGCGAAGAACAGGGTTACGGCACTGAAGCTTTCTTT. As protein: CASSEEQGYGTEAFF.

This rearrangement joins TRBV10-3 to TRBJ2-3; 12 bases map to TRBD2. Germline V lookup: CDR1 ENHRY, CDR2 SYGVKD. The CDR3 has 17 residues. Trimming took 5 bases from V and 0 from J; bases not matched to a gene: 6. The CDR3 spells CAISRTSGDPSTDTQYF. CDR3 nucleotides: TGTGCCATCAGTCGGACTAGCGGGGACCCTAGCACAGATACGCAGTATTTT.

The chain combines TRBV9 with TRBJ2-7; D gene ambiguous. The CDR3 has 15 amino acids. V shed 0 bases and J shed 0 bases, with 10 bases lying between them. Germline V CDR1 and CDR2: SGDLS, YYNGEE. The CDR3 loop is CASSVGGAFSYEQYF. The DNA for the CDR3 is TGTGCCAGCAGCGTAGGAGGAGCGTTCTCCTACGAGCAGTACTTC.

The chain uses TRBV4-3 and TRBJ2-2; 7 bases are shared with TRBD2. Germline CDR1 reads LGHNA; CDR2 reads YSLEER. V trimming: 0 bases; J trimming: 0 bases; junction bases outside the gene matches: 4. The CDR3 runs to 17 residues. The CDR3 sequence is CASSQERLAANTGELFF. CDR3 nucleotide sequence: TGCGCCAGCAGCCAAGAAAGGCTAGCGGCGAACACCGGGGAGCTGTTTTTT.

The chain carries TRBV29-1 and TRBJ2-1; D perhaps matches TRBD1 (5 bases). V dropped 1 base and J dropped 6 bases, with 13 bases sitting between them. This CDR3 has 14 residues. Germline-derived CDR1 and CDR2 are SQVTM and ANQGSEA. For the CDR3, the DNA is TGCAGCGTTGAAGTGGGCCAAACAGGCAATGAGCAGTTCTTC. This encodes CSVEVGQTGNEQFF.

V and J are TRBV7-2 and TRBJ1-6; D not resolved. The CDR3 is 15 amino acids. Per germline, CDR1 SGHTA and CDR2 FQGNSA. Trimming left V 2 bases short and J 6 bases short, with 11 bases between. This chain's CDR3 is CASSLLAHLNSPLHF. The CDR3 DNA follows: TGTGCCAGCAGCTTACTTGCACATCTTAATTCACCCCTCCACTTT. The full variable domain, rest sourced from reference TRBV7-2 and TRBJ1-6, is GAGVSQSPSNKVTEKGKDVELRCDPISGHTALYWYRQSLGQGLEFLIYFQGNSAPDKSGLPSDRFSAERTGGSVSTLTIQRTQQEDSAVYLCASSLLAHLNSPLHFGNGTRLTVT.

Many counts were recorded for this clone. The chain uses TRBV27 and TRBJ2-7; the match to TRBD1 covers 7 bases. The CDR3 covers 13 residues. Germline V gene lookup returns CDR1 MNHEY and CDR2 SMNVEV (reference sequence). Trimming at V came to 3 bases and at J to 3 bases, leaving 2 bases not matched to a gene. The CDR3 DNA is TGTGCCAGCAGTTTCGCAGGGGGCTACGAGCAGTACTTC. It is translated as CASSFAGGYEQYF.